This T cell receptor beta chain is drawn from a study of PD-1 blockade in classical Hodgkin lymphoma. V lost 1 base to trimming and J lost 6 bases, with 13 bases between them. This CDR3 contains 15 residues. The germline CDR1 and CDR2 sequences are LNHNV and YYDKDF (reference sequence). TCRdb keeps only in-frame clones here, not all; method: immunoSEQ multiplex PCR. The data contain over 25,000 clones, approximately 82% of them singletons. Every single patient, without exception, relapsed after autologous stem cell transplantation, and brentuximab vedotin exposure varied. The sequencing here drew on peripheral blood mononuclear cells (PBMCs), taken before the second cycle of nivolumab. V usage is TRBV15 and J usage is TRBJ2-4; weak D call: TRBD1 (5 bases). The sequence came from a human donor with classical Hodgkin lymphoma. The CDR3 DNA reads TGTGCCACCAGCAGAGGACCGGACACCTCAAACATTCAGTACTTC. Protein: CATSRGPDTSNIQYF.